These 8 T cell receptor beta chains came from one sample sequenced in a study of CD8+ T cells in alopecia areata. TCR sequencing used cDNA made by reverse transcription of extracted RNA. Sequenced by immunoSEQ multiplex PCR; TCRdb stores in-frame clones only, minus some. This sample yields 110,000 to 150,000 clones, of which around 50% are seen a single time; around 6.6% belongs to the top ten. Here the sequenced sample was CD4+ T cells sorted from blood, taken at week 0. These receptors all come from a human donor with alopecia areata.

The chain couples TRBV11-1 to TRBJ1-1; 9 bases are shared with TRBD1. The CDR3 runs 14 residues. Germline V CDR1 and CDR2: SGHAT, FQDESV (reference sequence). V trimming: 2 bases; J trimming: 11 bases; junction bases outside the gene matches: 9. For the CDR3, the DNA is TGTGCCAGCAGCTTATCACAGGGGGCGCGTTGGGCTTTCTTT. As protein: CASSLSQGARWAFF.

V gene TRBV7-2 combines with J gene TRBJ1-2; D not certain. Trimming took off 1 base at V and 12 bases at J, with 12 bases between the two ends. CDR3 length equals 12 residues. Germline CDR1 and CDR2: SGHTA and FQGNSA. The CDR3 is CASSLGLGWNTF. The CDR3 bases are TGTGCCAGCAGCTTAGGGCTGGGGTGGAACACCTTC.

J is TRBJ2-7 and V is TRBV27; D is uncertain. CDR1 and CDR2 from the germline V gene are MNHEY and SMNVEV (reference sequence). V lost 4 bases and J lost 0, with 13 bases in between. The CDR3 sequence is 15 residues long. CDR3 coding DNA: TGTGCCAGCAGTTCAATAGCTGTGAGCTCCTACGAGCAGTACTTC. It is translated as CASSSIAVSSYEQYF.

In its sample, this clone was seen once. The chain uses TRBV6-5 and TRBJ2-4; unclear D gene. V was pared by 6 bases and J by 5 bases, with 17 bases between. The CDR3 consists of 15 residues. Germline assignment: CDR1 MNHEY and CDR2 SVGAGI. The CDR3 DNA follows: TGTGCCAGCAGCCCACTCGACAAGATAGAAAACATTCAGTACTTC. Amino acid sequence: CASSPLDKIENIQYF.

CDR3 bases: TGTGCCAGCAGGGACAGGGTGAAGCTCGGGGAGCTGTTTTTT. Protein product: CASRDRVKLGELFF. This chain joins TRBV5-6 and TRBJ2-2; 8 bases are shared with TRBD1. With 5 bases clipped from V and 7 bases from J, the junction kept 7 bases outside the gene matches. The germline gives CDR1 SGHDT, CDR2 YYEEEE. The CDR3 totals 14 residues.

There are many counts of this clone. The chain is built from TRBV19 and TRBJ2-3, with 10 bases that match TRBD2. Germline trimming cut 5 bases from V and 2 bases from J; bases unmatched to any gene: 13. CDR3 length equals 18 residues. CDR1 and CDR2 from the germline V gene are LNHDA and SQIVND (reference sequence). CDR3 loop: CASSPRLAGSSFTDTQYF. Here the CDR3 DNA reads TGTGCCAGTAGTCCCCGACTAGCGGGCTCGTCCTTCACAGATACGCAGTATTTT.

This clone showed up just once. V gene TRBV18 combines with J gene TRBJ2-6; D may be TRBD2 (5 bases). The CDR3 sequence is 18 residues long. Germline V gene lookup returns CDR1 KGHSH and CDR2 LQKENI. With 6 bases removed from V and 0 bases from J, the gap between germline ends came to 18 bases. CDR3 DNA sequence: TGTGCCAGCTCCGCGGGTCGGCAGGCCCGCTCTGGGGCCAACGTCCTGACTTTC. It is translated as CASSAGRQARSGANVLTF.

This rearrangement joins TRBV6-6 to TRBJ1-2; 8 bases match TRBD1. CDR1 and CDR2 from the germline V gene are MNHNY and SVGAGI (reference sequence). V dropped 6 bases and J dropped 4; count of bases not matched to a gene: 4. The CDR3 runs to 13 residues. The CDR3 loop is CASSPGQVYGYTF. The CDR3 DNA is TGTGCCAGCAGCCCGGGACAGGTCTATGGCTACACCTTC.